Listed below are T cell receptor beta chains from one sample, sequenced in a study of cytomegalovirus exposure and HLA in healthy donors. This table comes from immunoSEQ multiplex PCR, and its TCRdb copy is limited to in-frame clones, with some not included. Of more than 80,000 clones in the sample, 65% to 80% were seen once. Source material: PBMCs. Receptors were obtained from a female donor in good health and CMV-seropositive. Both conserved end residues are part of each CDR3. The D gene is left open where the match is weak. Not every row has a clone size; where given, it reads once, few, many or a size class.

D gene: TRBD1; J gene: TRBJ2-3; V gene: TRBV7-2; clone size: .; CDR3 DNA: TGTGCCAGCAGCGATCGGACAGGGGGAGATACGCAGTATTTT; CDR3 protein: CASSDRTGGDTQYF
D gene: TRBD1; J gene: TRBJ2-1; V gene: TRBV7-3; clone size: .; CDR3 DNA: TGTGCCAGCAGCTTAGAGACAGGGGATGAGCAGTTCTTC; CDR3 protein: CASSLETGDEQFF
D gene: .; J gene: TRBJ2-1; V gene: TRBV7-3; clone size: .; CDR3 DNA: TGTGCCACCTCGGTGCGGGTCTACACTGAGCAGTTCTTC; CDR3 protein: CATSVRVYTEQFF
D gene: .; J gene: TRBJ1-6; V gene: TRBV19; clone size: .; CDR3 DNA: TGTGCCAGTAGTACTGACAGCTCCTATAATTCACCCCTCCACTTT; CDR3 protein: CASSTDSSYNSPLHF
D gene: TRBD2; J gene: TRBJ2-1; V gene: TRBV7-2; clone size: .; CDR3 DNA: TGTGCCAGCAGCGCCCCTCCTAGCGGGATGGGCAATGAGCAGTTCTTC; CDR3 protein: CASSAPPSGMGNEQFF
D gene: .; J gene: TRBJ1-1; V gene: TRBV14; clone size: .; CDR3 DNA: TGTGCCAGCAGCCAAGGCGGGGCAAAAGGGAACACTGAAGCTTTCTTT; CDR3 protein: CASSQGGAKGNTEAFF
D gene: .; J gene: TRBJ1-5; V gene: TRBV23-1; clone size: .; CDR3 DNA: TGCGCCAGCAGTTACACACCCGACGGGGATCAGCCCCAGCATTTT; CDR3 protein: CASSYTPDGDQPQHF
D gene: TRBD1; J gene: TRBJ2-7; V gene: TRBV5-1; clone size: once; CDR3 DNA: TGCGCCAGCAGCTCCTGGGACAGGGGACTCTACGAGCAGTACTTC; CDR3 protein: CASSSWDRGLYEQYF
D gene: TRBD1; J gene: TRBJ1-6; V gene: TRBV7-9; clone size: .; CDR3 DNA: TGTGCCAGCAGCACAAGGGACAGTTCACCCCTCCACTTT; CDR3 protein: CASSTRDSSPLHF
D gene: TRBD1; J gene: TRBJ2-1; V gene: TRBV6-4; clone size: .; CDR3 DNA: TGTGCCAGCAGTGAAGGTGGACAGGCCATCAATGAGCAGTTCTTC; CDR3 protein: CASSEGGQAINEQFF
D gene: TRBD1; J gene: TRBJ1-5; V gene: TRBV28; clone size: .; CDR3 DNA: TGTGCCAGCCGGGACAGGGGTTTGGGTCAGCCCCAGCATTTT; CDR3 protein: CASRDRGLGQPQHF
D gene: TRBD1; J gene: TRBJ1-1; V gene: TRBV9; clone size: .; CDR3 DNA: TGTGCCAGCAGCCTACAGGGGGCGGACACTGAAGCTTTCTTT; CDR3 protein: CASSLQGADTEAFF
D gene: .; J gene: TRBJ1-5; V gene: TRBV2; clone size: few; CDR3 DNA: TGTGCCAGCACCCCGGAGGCAGGAACCCACAATCAGCCCCAGCATTTT; CDR3 protein: CASTPEAGTHNQPQHF
D gene: TRBD2; J gene: TRBJ2-7; V gene: TRBV6-1; clone size: .; CDR3 DNA: TGTGCCAGCAGTGATATAGGGAGGGCGTACGAGCAGTACTTC; CDR3 protein: CASSDIGRAYEQYF
D gene: .; J gene: TRBJ1-5; V gene: TRBV7-9; clone size: .; CDR3 DNA: TGTGCCAGCAGCTTGAGTAGCAATCAGCCCCAGCATTTT; CDR3 protein: CASSLSSNQPQHF
D gene: .; J gene: TRBJ2-7; V gene: TRBV5-1; clone size: .; CDR3 DNA: TGCGCCAGCAGCGGTGAGTACGAGCAGTACTTC; CDR3 protein: CASSGEYEQYF
D gene: TRBD1; J gene: TRBJ1-5; V gene: TRBV5-1; clone size: once; CDR3 DNA: TGCGCCAGCAGCCCGGGGGGACAGGGGAATCAGCCCCAGCATTTT; CDR3 protein: CASSPGGQGNQPQHF
D gene: TRBD2; J gene: TRBJ2-3; V gene: TRBV4-3; clone size: .; CDR3 DNA: TGCGCCAGCAGCGTGACTAGCGGGGGGGGGACTAGCACAGATACGCAGTATTTT; CDR3 protein: CASSVTSGGGTSTDTQYF
D gene: TRBD1; J gene: TRBJ1-2; V gene: TRBV18; clone size: .; CDR3 DNA: TGTGCCAGCTCACCCGTGGACAGGGAGCCCTATGGCTACACCTTC; CDR3 protein: CASSPVDREPYGYTF
D gene: TRBD2; J gene: TRBJ2-1; V gene: TRBV5-1; clone size: .; CDR3 DNA: TGCGCCAGCAGCTTGGAAGCGGGGTCCGGGAGGTACAATGAGCAGTTCTTC; CDR3 protein: CASSLEAGSGRYNEQFF
D gene: TRBD2; J gene: TRBJ2-7; V gene: TRBV18; clone size: .; CDR3 DNA: TGTGCCAGCTCACAGACTAGCGGCTCCTACGAGCAGTACTTC; CDR3 protein: CASSQTSGSYEQYF
D gene: .; J gene: TRBJ2-5; V gene: TRBV5-1; clone size: few; CDR3 DNA: TGCGCCAGCAGCTTGGACCAGGGGTGGGAGACCCAGTACTTC; CDR3 protein: CASSLDQGWETQYF
D gene: .; J gene: TRBJ1-6; V gene: TRBV7-9; clone size: few; CDR3 DNA: TGTGCCAGCAACAGACTAGGGGATAATTCACCCCTCCACTTT; CDR3 protein: CASNRLGDNSPLHF
D gene: .; J gene: TRBJ1-2; V gene: TRBV9; clone size: .; CDR3 DNA: TGTGCCAGCAGCGTAGAGGGGGGGGTGCATGGCTACACCTTC; CDR3 protein: CASSVEGGVHGYTF
D gene: TRBD1; J gene: TRBJ2-7; V gene: TRBV13; clone size: .; CDR3 DNA: TGTGCCAGCAGCCGACAGGGGGGTTCCTACGAGCAGTACTTC; CDR3 protein: CASSRQGGSYEQYF
D gene: .; J gene: TRBJ2-5; V gene: TRBV28; clone size: once; CDR3 DNA: TGTGCCAGCAGTTTGGGGGGATCCCAAGAGACCCAGTACTTC; CDR3 protein: CASSLGGSQETQYF
D gene: .; J gene: TRBJ1-1; V gene: TRBV2; clone size: .; CDR3 DNA: TGTGCCAGCAGTGCAGGGAACACTGAAGCTTTCTTT; CDR3 protein: CASSAGNTEAFF
D gene: .; J gene: TRBJ1-5; V gene: TRBV6-5; clone size: .; CDR3 DNA: TGTGCCAGCAGGAGCAGGGTATGGGGCAATCAGCCCCAGCATTTT; CDR3 protein: CASRSRVWGNQPQHF
D gene: .; J gene: TRBJ2-3; V gene: TRBV4-1; clone size: .; CDR3 DNA: TGCGCCAGCAGCCAAGATTGGCTCTCCACAGATACGCAGTATTTT; CDR3 protein: CASSQDWLSTDTQYF
D gene: TRBD1; J gene: TRBJ1-2; V gene: TRBV2; clone size: once; CDR3 DNA: TGTGCCAGCAGACAGGGGGCGCATGGCTACACCTTC; CDR3 protein: CASRQGAHGYTF
D gene: TRBD1; J gene: TRBJ2-6; V gene: TRBV2; clone size: .; CDR3 DNA: TGTGCCAGCAGTGCGACAGGGGGGATAGCTGGGGCCAACGTCCTGACTTTC; CDR3 protein: CASSATGGIAGANVLTF
D gene: .; J gene: TRBJ2-7; V gene: TRBV7-2; clone size: .; CDR3 DNA: TGTGCCAGCAGCTGGAACAGGGGGGGACACGAGCAGTACTTC; CDR3 protein: CASSWNRGGHEQYF
D gene: .; J gene: TRBJ1-2; V gene: TRBV28; clone size: .; CDR3 DNA: TGTGCCAGCACTCTCCTATCCGGGGGCTACACCTTC; CDR3 protein: CASTLLSGGYTF
D gene: .; J gene: TRBJ1-1; V gene: TRBV6-6; clone size: once; CDR3 DNA: TGTGCCAGCAACCTCCTCGGGGGGGAAGGGACTGAAGCTTTCTTT; CDR3 protein: CASNLLGGEGTEAFF
D gene: TRBD1; J gene: TRBJ1-1; V gene: TRBV11-2; clone size: few; CDR3 DNA: TGTGCCAGCAGCTTAACCTATTGGGACAGGGAAGCCCCTTTTCGAGCTTTCTTT; CDR3 protein: CASSLTYWDREAPFRAFF
D gene: TRBD1; J gene: TRBJ2-7; V gene: TRBV5-1; clone size: .; CDR3 DNA: TGCGCCAGCAGCAGGGGACAGCCACCAACCTACGAGCAGTACTTC; CDR3 protein: CASSRGQPPTYEQYF
D gene: .; J gene: TRBJ1-4; V gene: TRBV5-1; clone size: few; CDR3 DNA: TGCGCCAGCAGCCCCGCCATAGGGGCAACTAATGAAAAACTGTTTTTT; CDR3 protein: CASSPAIGATNEKLFF
D gene: .; J gene: TRBJ2-5; V gene: TRBV7-8; clone size: .; CDR3 DNA: TGTGCCAGCATCAGGGTCAGACACCCACAAGAGACCCAGTACTTC; CDR3 protein: CASIRVRHPQETQYF
D gene: TRBD2; J gene: TRBJ2-7; V gene: TRBV7-2; clone size: .; CDR3 DNA: TGTGCCAGCAGCCCCAGCGGGGGAACTTACGAGCAGTACTTC; CDR3 protein: CASSPSGGTYEQYF
D gene: .; J gene: TRBJ2-1; V gene: TRBV6-6; clone size: .; CDR3 DNA: TGTGCCAGCAGTTTGGCGGACAATGAGCAGTTCTTC; CDR3 protein: CASSLADNEQFF
D gene: TRBD2; J gene: TRBJ2-7; V gene: TRBV13; clone size: .; CDR3 DNA: TGTGCCAGCAGCTTAAGCGGGAGGTCGATGGACGAGCAGTACTTC; CDR3 protein: CASSLSGRSMDEQYF
D gene: TRBD1; J gene: TRBJ1-2; V gene: TRBV2; clone size: once; CDR3 DNA: TGTGCCAGCAGACCCTCGGGACAGGGGACGTTCTATGGCTACACCTTC; CDR3 protein: CASRPSGQGTFYGYTF
D gene: .; J gene: TRBJ1-1; V gene: TRBV28; clone size: .; CDR3 DNA: TGTGCCAGCAGGGATTTTTTGGGCCCGGACACTGAAGCTTTCTTT; CDR3 protein: CASRDFLGPDTEAFF
D gene: .; J gene: TRBJ2-7; V gene: TRBV1; clone size: .; CDR3 DNA: TGCACCAGCAGCCAAGAGACTGACCCTGCGCAGGGATGCCCCTACGAGCAGTACTTC; CDR3 protein: CTSSQETDPAQGCPYEQYF
D gene: .; J gene: TRBJ2-7; V gene: TRBV7-2; clone size: once; CDR3 DNA: TGTGCCAGCAGCGCTACCTACGAGCAGTACTTC; CDR3 protein: CASSATYEQYF
D gene: TRBD2; J gene: TRBJ2-6; V gene: TRBV4-3; clone size: .; CDR3 DNA: TGCGCCAGCAGCCCAGAACTACTAGCGGTCTATACTGGGGCCAACGTCCTGACTTTC; CDR3 protein: CASSPELLAVYTGANVLTF
D gene: .; J gene: TRBJ2-3; V gene: TRBV5-1; clone size: .; CDR3 DNA: TGCGCCAGCAGCTCCTTAGCGGAGTTCACAGGTACGCAGTATTTT; CDR3 protein: CASSSLAEFTGTQYF
D gene: .; J gene: TRBJ2-2; V gene: TRBV10-1; clone size: once; CDR3 DNA: TGCGCCAGCAGAGCCGGGACAACCACCGGGGAGCTGTTTTTT; CDR3 protein: CASRAGTTTGELFF
D gene: .; J gene: TRBJ1-1; V gene: TRBV30; clone size: few; CDR3 DNA: TGTGCCTGGAGTTACACCTCTGAAGCTTTCTTT; CDR3 protein: CAWSYTSEAFF
D gene: TRBD2; J gene: TRBJ2-3; V gene: TRBV4-2; clone size: .; CDR3 DNA: TGTGCCAGCAGCCAATACCCCCTAGCGGGAGAAAGTAGTACCTCAGATACGCAGTATTTT; CDR3 protein: CASSQYPLAGESSTSDTQYF